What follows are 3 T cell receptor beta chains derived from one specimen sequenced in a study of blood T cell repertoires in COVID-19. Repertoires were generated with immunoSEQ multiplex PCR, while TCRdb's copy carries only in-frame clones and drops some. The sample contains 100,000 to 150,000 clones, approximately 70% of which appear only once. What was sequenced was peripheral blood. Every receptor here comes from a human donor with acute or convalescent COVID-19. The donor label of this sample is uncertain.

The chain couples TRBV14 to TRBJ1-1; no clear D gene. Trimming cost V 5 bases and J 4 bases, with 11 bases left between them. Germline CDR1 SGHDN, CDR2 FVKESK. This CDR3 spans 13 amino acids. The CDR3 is CASSFGGRTEAFF. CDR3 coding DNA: TGTGCCAGCAGCTTCGGAGGTCGCACTGAAGCTTTCTTT.

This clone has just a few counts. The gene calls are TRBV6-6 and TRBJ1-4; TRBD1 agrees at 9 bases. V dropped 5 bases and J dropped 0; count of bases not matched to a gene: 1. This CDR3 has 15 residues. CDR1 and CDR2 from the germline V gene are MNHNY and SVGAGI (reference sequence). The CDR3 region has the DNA TGTGCCAGCAGTAGACAGGGGGCAACTAATGAAAAACTGTTTTTT. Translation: CASSRQGATNEKLFF.

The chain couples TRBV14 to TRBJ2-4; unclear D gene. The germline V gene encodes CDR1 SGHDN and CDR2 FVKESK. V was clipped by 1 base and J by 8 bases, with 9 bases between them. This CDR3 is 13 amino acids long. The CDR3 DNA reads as TGTGCCAGCAGCCAAGCTGGGCCGGACATTCAGTACTTC. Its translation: CASSQAGPDIQYF. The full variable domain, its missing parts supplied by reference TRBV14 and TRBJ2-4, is EAGVTQFPSHSVIEKGQTVTLRCDPISGHDNLYWYRRVMGKEIKFLLHFVKESKQDESGMPNNRFLAERTGGTYSTLKVQPAELEDSGVYFCASSQAGPDIQYFGAGTRLSVL.